This TCR beta chain was found in a study of memory CD4+ T cells and cytomegalovirus serostatus. This CDR3 contains 17 residues. Germline V gene lookup returns CDR1 SGHRS and CDR2 YFSETQ. Trimming removed 4 bases from V and 5 bases from J, with 21 bases in between. Single viable CD3+CD4+CD8-CD45RO+ cells were sorted as the memory CD4+ T cells. Positive selection with CD4 microbeads enriched total CD4+ T cells. Here immunoSEQ multiplex PCR was the method, and the copy in TCRdb shows in-frame clones only, minus some. This sample has just under 60,000 clones; 80% to 90% occur once, and the top ten carry about 1%.

The V and J genes are TRBV5-1 and TRBJ1-4; D gene ambiguous. The receptor was isolated from an adult in good health and CMV-seronegative. Sequenced sample: memory CD4+ T cells from blood. In nucleotides, the CDR3 is TGCGCCAGCAGCCCCGCCCGTCCGCCCCAGCCCAATGAAAAACTGTTTTTT. Translating it yields CASSPARPPQPNEKLFF.